This TCR beta chain was profiled in a study of T cells in Graves' hyperthyroidism and ophthalmopathy. Amplified TCR beta CDR3 regions came from RNA transcripts. With the HTBI primer set, the TCR CDR3 went through a first round of RT-PCR. TCRdb reanalysed the multiplex PCR reads using MiXCR and keeps one entry per CDR3 protein. The sample comprises 130,000 to 150,000 distinct CDR3 sequences, over 20% of which are singletons, and about 70% rests with the top ten. The CDR3 is made up of 14 amino acids. The germline V gene encodes CDR1 KGHSH and CDR2 LQKENI. Trimming took 5 bases from V and 6 from J, leaving 16 bases between them. Sample collection date corresponds to first hyperthyroidism diagnosis, prior to any ophthalmopathy symptoms.

The genes are TRBV18 and TRBJ1-1; a possible D gene is TRBD1 (5 bases). The sample was blood. The TCR sequence derives from a woman aged 45-65 years with Graves' hyperthyroidism that later progressed to Graves' ophthalmopathy. DNA for the CDR3: TGTGCCAGCTCATCCGGGACTCGGGTGGCTGAAGCTTTCTTT. Translated: CASSSGTRVAEAFF.